This T cell receptor beta chain was sequenced for a study of shared clonotypes between healthy human individuals. Splitting of each subset's genomic DNA was done evenly across several immunoSEQ plates. Using immunoSEQ multiplex PCR, the repertoire was profiled, and TCRdb retains in-frame clones only, with some absent. The profile shows roughly 2.6 million clones, approximately 94% of them singletons. Germline assignment: CDR1 SGDLS and CDR2 YYNGEE. This CDR3 is built from 15 residues. Trimming took off 0 bases at V and 0 bases at J, with 10 bases between the two ends. Study donors comprised healthy, HIV-negative adults devoid of recent acute infection or vaccination.

The specimen was naive CD4+ T cells sorted from blood. The subset was: CD45RA+ positively selected. J is TRBJ2-7 and V is TRBV9, with D hard to call. This clonotype was obtained from a young man in good health. The CDR3 loop reads CASSVDLSSSYEQYF. DNA for the CDR3: TGTGCCAGCAGCGTAGATTTATCGAGCTCCTACGAGCAGTACTTC.